This T cell receptor beta chain was identified in a study of long-term antiretroviral therapy in people with HIV. The study used samples holding 1-10 million cryopreserved PBMC before DNA extraction. The table lists this clone with a few counts. Version v3.0 of the immunoSEQ assay was performed at survey level. Sequencing used immunoSEQ multiplex PCR; TCRdb keeps in-frame clones, though not all of them. The sample contains more than 15,000 clones, roughly 80% of which appear only once. Losses at the gene ends were 2 bases for V and 4 bases for J; bases not matched to a gene: 9. The CDR3 spans 17 residues. Per germline, CDR1 MGHRA and CDR2 YSYEKL.

The sequence derives from a man between 18 and 29 years old with HIV. The chain is built from TRBV4-1 and TRBJ2-3; TRBD2 matches at 10 bases. Source: unsorted PBMCs, taken 0.5 years before starting antiretroviral therapy. This CDR3 is CASSQLRTSGAADTQYF. The DNA of the CDR3 is TGCGCCAGCAGCCAATTGAGAACTAGCGGGGCTGCAGATACGCAGTATTTT.